Listed here are 3 T cell receptor beta chains from one sample, sequenced in a study of TIL therapy for anti-PD-1-resistant metastatic lung cancer. The immunoSEQ assay was v3. The repertoire was sequenced with immunoSEQ multiplex PCR; TCRdb's copy has only in-frame clones and lacks some. The sample holds about 59,000 clones, about 81% seen once. The time point: pre-treatment sample, taken before nivolumab and TIL therapy. Specimen: blood, collected at baseline. Receptors were obtained from a person aged 25 to 85 with non-small cell lung cancer.

This clone was picked up a small number of times. V usage is TRBV19 and J usage is TRBJ1-5; unclear D gene. The germline V gene has CDR1 LNHDA and CDR2 SQIVND (reference sequence). Between the trimmed V and J ends, which lost 4 bases and 6 bases, there was a span of 28 bases. The CDR3 covers 19 residues. This CDR3 reads CASSTRSLYSWDGSQPQHF. The CDR3 nucleotides read TGTGCCAGTAGTACTCGGAGCCTTTATTCTTGGGATGGCTCTCAGCCCCAGCATTTT.

This clone was picked up a small number of times. The same CDR3 is also encoded by other DNA sequences in this sample. V gene TRBV6-4 combines with J gene TRBJ2-2; TRBD1 or TRBD2 may be the D gene (5 bases each). Germline lookup yields CDR1 MRHNA and CDR2 SNTAGT. The CDR3 consists of 13 residues. Trimming cost V 0 bases and J 8 bases, with 7 bases left between them. The CDR3 loop reads CASSDSRGGELFF. CDR3 in DNA: TGTGCCAGCAGTGACTCGAGGGGAGGGGAGCTGTTTTTT.

This chain links TRBV7-9 with TRBJ2-5; TRBD2 agrees at 9 bases. The CDR3 loop spans 14 amino acids. Trimming took 5 bases from V and 7 from J; bases not matched to a gene: 8. Germline V CDR1 and CDR2: SEHNR, FQNEAQ (reference sequence). This CDR3 is CASSAAGGPGTQYF. In DNA, the CDR3 is TGTGCCAGCAGCGCAGCGGGGGGCCCCGGGACCCAGTACTTC.